The text below deals with one T cell receptor beta chain. Its antigen is unidentified. These data belong to a study of cytomegalovirus exposure and HLA in healthy donors. Study background: Early released data comprised tens of millions of unique TCRs from HLA-typed donors.

Germline V CDR1 and CDR2: SGHDT, YYEEEE. This CDR3 has 15 amino acids. With 0 bases removed from V and 6 bases from J, the gap between germline ends came to 15 bases. Amplification used 60 Vbeta primers and 13 Jbeta primers. The repertoire was sequenced with immunoSEQ multiplex PCR; TCRdb's copy has only in-frame clones and lacks some. The sample data list under 40,000 clones. Whereas donors were nominally healthy upon sampling, unrecorded immune exposures were probable. Points from the study as a whole: The investigators catalogued 150 or so TCR beta chains as cytomegalovirus-associated. What TCR beta sequences reportedly achieved was accurate prediction of HLA-A and HLA-B alleles in most subjects.

The TCR comes from a woman aged 40 to 50 in good health and CMV-seropositive. The genes are TRBV5-6 and TRBJ1-1, with D perhaps matching TRBD1 (5 bases). The sequenced material came from PBMCs. In DNA form, the CDR3 reads TGTGCCAGCAGCTTGGCCCCGGGACTTTCTGCTGAAGCTTTCTTT. Translated: CASSLAPGLSAEAFF.